The source of this TCR beta chain is a study of CD8+ T cells in alopecia areata (dated by TCRdb to 2016 to 2019). Context from the whole study: The treated patients, all with moderate-to-severe alopecia areata, were enrolled in an open-label pilot trial of oral tofacitinib given at 5 to 10 mg twice daily. Tofacitinib was given for 6 to 18 months, followed by 6 months of follow-up off drug to assess delayed response and recurrence. The SALT score, which quantifies the percentage of affected scalp surface area, was used to measure disease severity in treated patients. The study used high-throughput TCRbeta sequencing to examine T cell clonal expansion in alopecia areata, in both the C3H/HeJ mouse model and human patients. In humans, TCRbeta sequencing was performed on scalp tissue and on sorted CD4+ and CD8+ peripheral blood T cells from healthy controls and from patients with patchy or totalis/universalis alopecia areata. Biopsies were taken from tofacitinib-treated patients at baseline and at 4 and 24 weeks of treatment, and a later scalp biopsy was taken in several of the tofacitinib-treated patients. Clonality in the scalp was compared among normal scalp (n=4), patchy alopecia areata scalp (n=8), and alopecia totalis/universalis scalp (n=8). RNA came from the PAXgene miRNA kit for fixed scalp, the miRNeasy kit for PBMCs, and the RNeasy kit for mouse skin. Amplification of TCRbeta CDR3 regions was done by immunoSEQ multiplex PCR using 35 Vbeta forward primers and 13 Jbeta reverse primers.

This clone has just a few counts. The antigen it binds to is not known. No much larger clone is present one base from it, and per-base qualities are unavailable. Overall study results and their limits: Unlike mouse skin, where gammadelta T cells dominate, normal human skin contains resident alphabeta T cells that get sequenced too, which complicates analysis of the scalp TCR repertoire. TCR sequences shared between patients were less clear than in mice, possibly partly because of HLA diversity in the patient population. Compared with normal scalp, lesional scalp, particularly in alopecia totalis/universalis, had higher clonality and more expanded CD8+ clones, which suggests antigenic drive. Many expanded lesional clones were found to persist in scalp and blood during tofacitinib treatment, and relapse after treatment cessation may be partly explained by this persistence. Because the treated cohort was small and included a single nonresponder, larger studies are needed to assess links between baseline CD8+ expansion and response. Scalp clonality and the number of expanded CD8+ clones among the top 100 scalp clones were significantly decreased by tofacitinib.

Reading the label with the study, this specimen's time point is: 20 to 30 weeks on oral tofacitinib. This specimen's treatment or condition label, interpreted: oral pan-JAK inhibitor, 5-10 mg twice daily. From alopecia areata patients, peripheral blood was collected along with lesional scalp punch biopsies. PBMCs were isolated by density centrifugation and stained for CD3, CD4 and CD8, and CD4+ and CD8+ T cells were sorted on a FACSAria. Library creation used the immunoSEQ multiplex PCR assay. RNA was extracted from all samples and reverse transcribed into cDNA as template for TCR sequencing. First-strand cDNA was synthesized with SuperScript III using a 2:1 mix of oligo-dT and random hexamers. A synthetic immune receptor repertoire was used to gauge amplification bias, and whatever bias remained was removed computationally. Turning to the authors' computational methods: Raw reads were preprocessed to remove errors, and CDR3 was defined by IMGT conventions from the conserved cysteine to phenylalanine. Clonality was calculated as 1 minus Shannon entropy normalized by log2 of the number of productive unique TCRs. Scalp TCRbeta sequences were cross-referenced with sorted blood CD4 and CD8 repertoires so that the CD4 or CD8 identity of scalp clones could be inferred. This immuneACCESS table, as held by TCRdb, lists in-frame sequences with V and J called but not all clones. Of the missing ones, under half trace to an unresolved V gene in checked studies; the others have no known cause. The V and J calls and the clone size are those of that table, but D and trimming were determined from the DNA. This sample gives approximately 280,000 clones in total; 58% of them show up just once. The top ten hold approximately 1.7% of the sample.

V is clipped by 5 bases and J by 8 bases, and the sequence between their germline boundaries is 9 bases long. From a lookup of the germline V gene, CDR1 and CDR2 are SQVTM and ANQGSEA. The CDR3 spans 10 residues, from the cysteine through the phenylalanine. The read is trimmed to its CDR3 DNA, 30 bases read in frame from base 1. The specimen was CD4+ T cells sorted from blood, collected at week 24, from a patient treated with tofacitinib. This clonotype was obtained from a human donor with alopecia areata. This receptor chain uses TRBV29-1 and TRBJ1-1, and the D gene may be TRBD1, 5 bases matching. DNA sequence: TGCAGCGTTACCAGGGTCGAAGCTTTCTTT. It specifies CSVTRVEAFF.